A selection of T cell receptor beta chains follows, all from one sample in a study of tumor-infiltrating lymphocytes in primary liver carcinoma. TCRdb analysed the multiplex PCR reads with MiXCR anew, one entry per CDR3 protein. Of 90,000 to 110,000 distinct CDR3 sequences in the sample, roughly 80% were seen once. The source material was liver tumor tissue from sampling region 3. The source is a man aged 35 to 55 with primary liver carcinoma and hepatitis B virus infection. Both conserved end residues are part of each CDR3. The D gene is left open where the match is weak. A clone size is listed for some rows: how often the clone was seen (once, few, many), or a class if it is expanded.

J gene,D gene,clone size,V gene,CDR3 protein,CDR3 DNA
TRBJ1-2,NA,NA,TRBV29-1,CSLRDLNGYTF,TGCAGTTTACGGGACCTGAATGGCTACACCTTC
TRBJ2-5,NA,NA,TRBV15,CATSIGSRDIAQETQYF,TGTGCCACCAGCATAGGGAGTCGGGACATCGCCCAAGAGACCCAGTACTTC
TRBJ1-6,NA,NA,TRBV12-3/TRBV12-4,CASSLGGNSPLLF,TGTGCCAGCTCATTGGGGGGGAATTCACCACTCCTGTTT
TRBJ2-4,TRBD1,NA,TRBV5-6,CVSSTTGASQYIQYF,TGTGTCAGCAGCACCACAGGGGCCTCGCAGTACATTCAGTATTTC
TRBJ2-3,TRBD2,NA,TRBV6-4,CASSDSTSGSTDMEYF,TGTGCCAGCAGTGACTCGACTAGCGGGAGCACAGATATGGAGTATTTT
TRBJ2-2,NA,NA,TRBV4-1,CASSELGNAGKLFF,TGCGCCAGCAGCGAGCTGGGAAATGCCGGGAAGCTGTTTTTT
TRBJ2-3,TRBD2,NA,TRBV7-3,CASSLAGGPDTQCF,TGCGCCAGCAGCTTAGCGGGAGGGCCAGATACGCAGTGTTTT
TRBJ2-1,NA,NA,TRBV4-3,CASSQGLGDLSYNGQFF,TGCGCCAGCAGCCAAGGGCTCGGTGACCTTAGCTACAATGGGCAGTTCTTC
TRBJ2-3,NA,NA,TRBV29-1,CSVGVGWGMRDTRYF,TGCAGCGTTGGGGTAGGTTGGGGGATGAGAGATACACGATATTTT
TRBJ2-7,NA,medium-sized,TRBV4-3,CASSQEQFSSYEQYF,TGCGCCAGCAGCCAGGAACAGTTTTCTTCCTACGAGCAGTACTTC
TRBJ1-2,NA,NA,TRBV6-1,CASSTGKSCGYTF,TGTGCCAGCAGTACGGGAAAGTCATGTGGCTACACCTTC
TRBJ2-3,TRBD1,NA,TRBV29-1,CGVEGQGSSDTQYF,TGCGGGGTTGAGGGACAGGGGAGTTCAGATACGCAGTATTTT
TRBJ2-7,NA,NA,TRBV4-2,CAGSQGGGGYEQYF,TGTGCCGGCAGCCAAGGGGGAGGGGGCTACGAGCAGTATTTC
TRBJ2-1,NA,NA,TRBV4-3,CSSSQGLGDLTYNEQFF,TGCTCCAGCAGCCAAGGGCTCGGTGACCTTACCTACAATGAGCAATTCTTC
TRBJ1-2,NA,NA,TRBV12-3/TRBV12-4,CASRFGPRRGYTF,TGTGCCAGCCGCTTTGGACCCCGGCGGGGCTACACCTTC
TRBJ2-3,TRBD2,many,TRBV29-1,CSVEGTSGTSADTQYF,TGCAGCGTTGAAGGGACTAGCGGGACCAGCGCAGATACGCAGTATTTT
TRBJ1-1,NA,NA,TRBV29-1,CIGASGWGMNTEAFF,TGCATTGGTGCCTCAGGGTGGGGCATGAACACTGAAGCTTTCTTC
TRBJ2-1,TRBD2,NA,TRBV6-4,CTSSDSSGSYNEQFF,TGTACCAGCAGTGACTCAAGCGGGAGTTACAATGAGCAGTTCTTC
TRBJ2-2,NA,NA,TRBV6-1,CASSGNAGEMFF,TGTGCCAGCAGTGGAAACGCCGGGGAGATGTTTTTT
TRBJ1-1,TRBD1,NA,TRBV19,CASSSGQGARAFF,TGTGCCAGTAGTTCGGGACAGGGGGCACGAGCTTTCTTT
TRBJ2-2,NA,many,TRBV12-3/TRBV12-4,CASSLSSTGELFF,TGTGCCAGCAGTTTATCATCCACCGGGGAGCTGTTTTTT
TRBJ2-5,TRBD2,NA,TRBV11-2,CASSRGLVLQETQYF,TGTGCCAGCAGCCGGGGACTAGTCCTCCAAGAGACCCAGTACTTC
TRBJ2-4,NA,NA,TRBV6-6,CASRGTGENIQCF,TGTGCCAGCAGGGGGACGGGGGAAAACATCCAGTGCTTC
TRBJ2-7,NA,once,TRBV11-2,CASSSLTGASLEQYF,TGTGCCAGCAGCTCATTAACGGGAGCGAGCCTCGAGCAGTACTTC
TRBJ2-2,NA,NA,TRBV12-3/TRBV12-4,CASSLVQGGTGEMFF,TGTGCCAGCAGTTTAGTCCAGGGAGGCACCGGGGAGATGTTTTTT
TRBJ2-5,NA,NA,TRBV5-6,CASSSGRQSLPQYF,TGTGCAAGCAGCTCAGGGCGACAGAGTCTGCCCCAGTACTTC
TRBJ1-1,TRBD1,many,TRBV6-6,CASSYTGGTEAFF,TGTGCCAGCAGTTACACAGGGGGCACTGAAGCTTTCTTT
TRBJ2-7,NA,NA,TRBV11-1,CASNPRTGNEQYF,TGTGCCAGCAACCCAAGGACGGGGAACGAACAGTACTTC
TRBJ1-5,NA,NA,TRBV4-2,CASSEAAGPGSQPQHF,TGTGCCAGCAGCGAGGCGGCGGGGCCAGGCAGTCAGCCCCAGCATTTT
TRBJ2-7,TRBD1,NA,TRBV29-1,CNVGQGAEEQYF,TGCAACGTTGGACAGGGGGCAGAGGAGCAGTACTTC
TRBJ1-1,NA,NA,TRBV29-1,CSVRNGWGMNTDAFF,TGCAGCGTTCGAAATGGGTGGGGCATGAATACTGATGCTTTCTTT
TRBJ2-3,TRBD2,NA,TRBV11-2,CASSSGIAGVLNTQYF,TGTGCCAGCAGCTCGGGAATAGCGGGAGTGTTGAATACGCAGTATTTT
TRBJ2-5,NA,few,TRBV9,CASSVRVSETQYF,TGTGCCAGCAGCGTACGGGTGTCCGAGACCCAGTACTTC
TRBJ2-1,NA,NA,TRBV12-3/TRBV12-4,CASSLYRGGHNEQSF,TGTGCCAGTAGTTTATATAGGGGGGGGCACAATGAGCAGTCCTTC
TRBJ1-2,NA,NA,TRBV29-1,CSVVVHGYTF,TGTAGCGTTGTTGTGCATGGCTACACCTTC
TRBJ2-1,NA,NA,TRBV28,CTSRLISGSYDEQFF,TGTACCAGCAGACTAATCTCGGGCTCCTACGATGAGCAGTTCTTC
TRBJ1-2,TRBD1,few,TRBV10-2,CTSSEQGADYGYTF,TGCACCAGCAGTGAACAGGGGGCAGACTATGGCTACACCTTC
TRBJ2-7,NA,NA,TRBV29-1,CSVVRTPTYEQYF,TGCAGCGTTGTTCGCACCCCCACCTACGAGCAGTACTTC
TRBJ1-2,NA,NA,TRBV29-1,CSVNGSGTKRNYGYTF,TGCAGCGTTAATGGCTCAGGGACTAAAAGGAACTATGGCTACACCTTC
TRBJ2-7,NA,NA,TRBV6-5,CASGPQSDDEQYF,TGTGCCAGCGGTCCCCAGTCCGATGACGAGCAGTACTTC
TRBJ2-2,NA,NA,TRBV11-2,CVNSTDSDTGELFF,TGTGTCAACAGCACGGACTCGGACACCGGGGAGCTGTTTTTT
TRBJ1-2,NA,NA,TRBV6-5,CVSSSGVEVVNYGYTF,TGTGTCAGCAGTTCCGGGGTCGAGGTCGTCAACTATGGCTACACTTTC
TRBJ2-1,TRBD2,once,TRBV5-6,CASSSLPSGSSSYNEQFF,TGTGCCAGCAGCTCCCTACCTAGCGGTTCAAGCTCTTACAATGAGCAGTTCTTC
TRBJ1-2,TRBD1,NA,TRBV29-1,CSVPHDRDMNGYTF,TGCAGCGTCCCCCATGACAGGGACATGAATGGCTACACTTTC
TRBJ1-1,NA,NA,TRBV19,CASSNQGGVKTEAFF,TGTGCTAGTAGCAATCAGGGAGGGGTGAAGACTGAAGCTTTCTTT
TRBJ2-5,NA,once,TRBV12-3/TRBV12-4,CASCSNRAQETQYF,TGTGCCAGCTGCTCTAACAGGGCCCAAGAGACCCAGTACTTC
TRBJ1-3,NA,NA,TRBV5-6,CTSSPWEVSGNTIYF,TGTACTAGCAGCCCCTGGGAGGTCTCTGGAAACACCATATATTTT
TRBJ2-6,NA,NA,TRBV6-1,CAGRTSPNSGTNVLTF,TGTGCCGGCAGAACCAGCCCCAACTCTGGGACCAACGTCCTGACTTTC
TRBJ2-1,TRBD2,NA,TRBV4-2,CASSPSGNQYNEQFF,TGTGCCAGCAGCCCTAGCGGGAATCAGTATAATGAGCAGTTCTTC
TRBJ1-1,NA,NA,TRBV5-6,CASSLSPHTEAFF,TGTGCCAGCAGCTTGTCCCCCCACACTGAAGCTTTCTTT
TRBJ1-1,NA,NA,TRBV11-2,CASSLGEDTETFF,TGTGCCAGCAGCCTCGGGGAGGACACTGAAACTTTCTTT
TRBJ2-5,TRBD1,NA,TRBV7-8,CAGSRNRGIETQYF,TGTGCCGGCAGCAGGAACAGGGGGATTGAGACCCAGTACTTC
TRBJ1-5,NA,NA,TRBV6-2/TRBV6-3,CASTLTRDYNQPQHF,TGTGCCAGCACCCTCACGCGGGATTACAATCAGCCCCAACATTTT
TRBJ2-7,NA,many,TRBV6-6,CASTPGLSYEQYF,TGTGCCAGCACCCCAGGACTCTCCTACGAGCAGTACTTC
TRBJ1-5,TRBD1,NA,TRBV6-1,CASNGDSFSNQPQHF,TGTGCCAGCAATGGGGACAGCTTTAGCAATCAGCCCCAACATTTT
TRBJ2-2,NA,NA,TRBV6-6,CASIGGPNTVELFF,TGTGCGAGCATTGGGGGGCCGAACACCGTGGAGCTGTTTTTT
TRBJ2-3,NA,NA,TRBV12-3/TRBV12-4,CASSSDWTVGNTQYF,TGTGCGAGCAGTTCCGACTGGACTGTTGGGAATACGCAGTATTTT
TRBJ1-1,NA,NA,TRBV6-5,CASSSQINTEVFF,TGCGCCAGCAGTTCGCAGATTAACACTGAAGTTTTCTTT
TRBJ2-3,TRBD2,NA,TRBV29-1,CNVEKAGVRTDTQYF,TGCAACGTTGAGAAAGCGGGAGTGAGGACAGATACACAGTATTTT
TRBJ2-7,NA,NA,TRBV4-3,CACSQVGETEQYF,TGCGCCTGCAGCCAAGTTGGGGAGACCGAACAGTACTTC